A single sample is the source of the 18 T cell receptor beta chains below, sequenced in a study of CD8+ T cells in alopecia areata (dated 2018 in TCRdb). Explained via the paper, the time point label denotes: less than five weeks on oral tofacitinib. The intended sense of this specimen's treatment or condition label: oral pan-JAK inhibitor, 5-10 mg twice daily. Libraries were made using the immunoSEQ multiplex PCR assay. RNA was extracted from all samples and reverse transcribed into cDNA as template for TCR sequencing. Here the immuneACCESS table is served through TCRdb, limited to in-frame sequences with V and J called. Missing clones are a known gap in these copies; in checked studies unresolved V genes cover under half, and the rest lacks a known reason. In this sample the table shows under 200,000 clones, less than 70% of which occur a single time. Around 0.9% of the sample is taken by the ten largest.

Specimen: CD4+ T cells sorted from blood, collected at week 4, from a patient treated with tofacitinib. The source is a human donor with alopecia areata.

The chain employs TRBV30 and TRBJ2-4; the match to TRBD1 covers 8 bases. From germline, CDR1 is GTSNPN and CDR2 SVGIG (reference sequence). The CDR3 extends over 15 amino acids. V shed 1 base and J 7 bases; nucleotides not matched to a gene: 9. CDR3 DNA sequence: TGTGCCTGGAGTGGACGCGACAGGGGAATCAACATTCAGTACTTC. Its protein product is CAWSGRDRGINIQYF.

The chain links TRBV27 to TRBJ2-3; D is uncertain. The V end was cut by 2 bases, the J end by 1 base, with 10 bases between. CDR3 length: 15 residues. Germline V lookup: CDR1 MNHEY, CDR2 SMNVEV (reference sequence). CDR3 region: CASSLNGAGTDTQYF. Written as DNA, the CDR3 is TGTGCCAGCAGTTTAAATGGAGCTGGCACAGATACGCAGTATTTT.

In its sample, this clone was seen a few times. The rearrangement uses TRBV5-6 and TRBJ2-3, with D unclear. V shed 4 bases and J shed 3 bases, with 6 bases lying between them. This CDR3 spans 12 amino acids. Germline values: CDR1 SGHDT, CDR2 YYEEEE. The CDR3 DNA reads TGTGCCAGCAGCCTTCAGACAGATACGCAGTATTTT. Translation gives CASSLQTDTQYF.

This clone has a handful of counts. This CDR3 reads CASSQEGYIQYF. CDR3 DNA: TGTGCCAGCAGCCAAGAGGGATACATTCAGTACTTC. This sequence joins TRBV14 and TRBJ2-4; D not certain. Trimming left V 0 bases short and J 8 bases short, with 5 bases between. The CDR3 totals 12 residues. The germline V gene has CDR1 SGHDN and CDR2 FVKESK.

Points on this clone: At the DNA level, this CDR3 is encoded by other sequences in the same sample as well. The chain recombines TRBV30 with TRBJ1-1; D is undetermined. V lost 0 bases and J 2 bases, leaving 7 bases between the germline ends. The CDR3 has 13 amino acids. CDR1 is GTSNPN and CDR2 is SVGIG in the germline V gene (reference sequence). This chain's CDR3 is CAWSVGGNTEAFF. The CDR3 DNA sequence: TGTGCCTGGAGTGTCGGAGGTAACACTGAAGCTTTCTTT.

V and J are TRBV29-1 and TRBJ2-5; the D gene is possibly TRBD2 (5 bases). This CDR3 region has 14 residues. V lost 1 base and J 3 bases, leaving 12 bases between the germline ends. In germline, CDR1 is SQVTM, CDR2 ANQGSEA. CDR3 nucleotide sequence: TGCAGCGTTGAAGTCCCGGGGATCGAAGAGACCCAGTACTTC. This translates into CSVEVPGIEETQYF.

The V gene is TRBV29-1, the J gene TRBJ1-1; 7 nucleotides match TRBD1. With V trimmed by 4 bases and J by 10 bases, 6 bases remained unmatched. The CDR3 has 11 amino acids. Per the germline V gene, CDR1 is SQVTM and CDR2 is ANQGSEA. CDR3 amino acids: CSVAEDRLAFF. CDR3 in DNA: TGCAGCGTTGCAGAGGACAGGTTAGCTTTCTTT.

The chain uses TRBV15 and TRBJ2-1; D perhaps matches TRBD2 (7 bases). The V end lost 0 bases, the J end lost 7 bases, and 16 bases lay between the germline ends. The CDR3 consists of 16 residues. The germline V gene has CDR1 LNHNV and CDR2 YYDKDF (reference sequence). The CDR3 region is CATSRDGRGPGNEQFF. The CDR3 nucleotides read TGTGCCACCAGCAGAGATGGGCGGGGGCCCGGGAATGAGCAGTTCTTC.

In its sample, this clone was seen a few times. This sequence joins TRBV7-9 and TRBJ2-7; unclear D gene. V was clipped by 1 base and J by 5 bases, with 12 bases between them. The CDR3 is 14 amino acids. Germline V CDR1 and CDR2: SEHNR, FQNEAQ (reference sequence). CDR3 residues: CASSLGGRPHEQYF. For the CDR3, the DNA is TGTGCCAGCAGCTTAGGTGGCAGACCCCACGAGCAGTACTTC.

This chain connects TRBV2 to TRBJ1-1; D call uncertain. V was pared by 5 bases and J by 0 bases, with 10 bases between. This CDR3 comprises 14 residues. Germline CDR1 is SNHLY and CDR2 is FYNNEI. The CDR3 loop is CASSRSSLNTEAFF. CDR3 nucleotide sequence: TGTGCCAGCAGTCGCTCGTCATTGAACACTGAAGCTTTCTTT.

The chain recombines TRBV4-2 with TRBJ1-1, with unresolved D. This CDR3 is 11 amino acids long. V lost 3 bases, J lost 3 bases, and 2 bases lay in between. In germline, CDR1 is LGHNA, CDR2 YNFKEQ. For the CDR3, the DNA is TGTGCCAGCAGCCACGACACTGAAGCTTTCTTT. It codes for CASSHDTEAFF.

For the CDR3, the DNA is TGTGCCAGCAGCTTGTGGGGAGGTCAGCCCCAGCATTTT. Amino acid sequence: CASSLWGGQPQHF. The chain carries TRBV5-6 and TRBJ1-5; D unresolved. Germline V lookup: CDR1 SGHDT, CDR2 YYEEEE. The CDR3 sequence is 13 residues long. V dropped 1 base and J dropped 6 bases, with 8 bases sitting between them.

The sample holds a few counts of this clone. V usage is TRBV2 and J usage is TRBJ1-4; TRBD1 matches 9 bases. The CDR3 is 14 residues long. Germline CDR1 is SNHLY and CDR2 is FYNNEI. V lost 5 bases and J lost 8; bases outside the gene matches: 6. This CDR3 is CASSTDRGEEKLFF. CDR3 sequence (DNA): TGTGCCAGCAGTACCGACAGGGGGGAGGAAAAACTGTTTTTT. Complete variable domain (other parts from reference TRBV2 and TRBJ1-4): EPEVTQTPSHQVTQMGQEVILRCVPISNHLYFYWYRQILGQKVEFLVSFYNNEISEKSEIFDDQFSVERPDGSNFTLKIRSTKLEDSAMYFCASSTDRGEEKLFFGSGTQLSVL.

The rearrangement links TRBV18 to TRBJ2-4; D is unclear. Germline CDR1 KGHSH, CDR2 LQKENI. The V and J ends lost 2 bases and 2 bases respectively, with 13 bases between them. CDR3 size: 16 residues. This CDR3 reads CASSPFDSPPKNIQYF. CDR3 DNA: TGTGCCAGCTCACCATTCGACTCACCGCCCAAAAACATTCAGTACTTC.

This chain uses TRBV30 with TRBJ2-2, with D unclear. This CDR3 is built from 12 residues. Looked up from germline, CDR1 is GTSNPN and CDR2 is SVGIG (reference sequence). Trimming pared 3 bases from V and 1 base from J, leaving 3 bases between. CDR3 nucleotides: TGTGCCTGGAGATGGAACACCGGGGAGCTGTTTTTT. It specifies CAWRWNTGELFF. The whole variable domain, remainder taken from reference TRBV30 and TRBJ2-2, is SQTIHQWPATLVQPVGSPLSLECTVEGTSNPNLYWYRQAAGRGLQLLFYSVGIGQISSEVPQNLSASRPQDRQFILSSKKLLLSDSGFYLCAWRWNTGELFFGEGSRLTVL.

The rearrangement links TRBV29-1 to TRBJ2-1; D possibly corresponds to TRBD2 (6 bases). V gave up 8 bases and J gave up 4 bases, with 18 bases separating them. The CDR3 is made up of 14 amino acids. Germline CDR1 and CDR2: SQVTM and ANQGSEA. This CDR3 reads CSSISRDSYNEQFF. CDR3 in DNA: TGCAGCTCCATATCCCGGGACTCTTACAATGAGCAGTTCTTC.

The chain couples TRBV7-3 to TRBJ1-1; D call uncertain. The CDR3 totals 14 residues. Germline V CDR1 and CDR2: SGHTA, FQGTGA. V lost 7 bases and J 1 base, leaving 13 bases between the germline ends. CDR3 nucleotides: TGTGCCAGCAAGCGGGCCAGAGAGAACACTGAAGCTTTCTTT. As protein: CASKRARENTEAFF.

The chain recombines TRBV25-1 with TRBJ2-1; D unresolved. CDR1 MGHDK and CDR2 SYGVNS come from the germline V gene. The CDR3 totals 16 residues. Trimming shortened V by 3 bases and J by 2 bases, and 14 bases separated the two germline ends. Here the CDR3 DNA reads TGTGCCAGCAGTGACAACAGACCCGGCACCTACAATGAGCAGTTCTTC. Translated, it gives CASSDNRPGTYNEQFF.